Presented here are 32 T cell receptor beta chains from one specimen sequenced in a study of CXCR3-negative and CXCR3-positive naive CD8 T cells. 5' RACE with UMI labels generated the TRB cDNA libraries. TCRdb reprocessed the 5' RACE reads and reports one entry per CDR3 protein, with no DNA. This sample carries roughly 48,000 distinct CDR3 sequences, with approximately 15% going to the ten biggest clones. Sequenced sample: memory CD8+ T cells from blood. All receptors come from a human donor in good health. Some clones in this sample may be carry-over from other donors' samples.

This chain joins TRBV2 and TRBJ2-5; the D gene TCRdb calls, TRBD1, cannot be checked with no DNA. This CDR3 is 14 amino acids long. The germline V gene has CDR1 SNHLY and CDR2 FYNNEI. The CDR3 sequence is CATGQGSYMETQYF.

V is TRBV29-1 and J is TRBJ2-7; TCRdb gives TRBD1 as the D gene, but with no DNA this cannot be confirmed. CDR1 is SQVTM and CDR2 is ANQGSEA in the germline V gene. The length of the CDR3 is 13 residues. The CDR3 reads CSAVGGPTYEQYF.

V and J are TRBV14 and TRBJ1-2; the TCRdb D gene call, TRBD1, has no DNA to confirm it. CDR3 length: 17 residues. Looked up from germline, CDR1 is SGHDN and CDR2 is FVKESK. CDR3 sequence reads: CASSQEPGQGILYGYTF.

The chain has TRBV6-2 or TRBV6-3 and TRBJ2-7; the TCRdb D gene call, TRBD2, has no DNA to confirm it. Germline V gene sequence: CDR1 MNHEY, CDR2 SVGEGT. This CDR3 is built from 15 residues. The CDR3 is CASSYGSDGSYEQYF.

The genes are TRBV12-3 or TRBV12-4 and TRBJ2-2; TCRdb reports TRBD2, a call that lacks DNA to check it against. The CDR3 contains 17 residues. CDR3: CASRGTDTGAPTGELFF.

J is TRBJ2-4 and V is TRBV4-3; the TRBD2 assignment by TCRdb is unverifiable without DNA. Germline-derived CDR1 and CDR2 are LGHNA and YSLEER. The CDR3 has 16 residues. CDR3 amino acids: CASSQVFSESKNIQYF.

The V call is TRBV28, the J call TRBJ2-7; TCRdb selects TRBD2, and the lack of DNA leaves this call unchecked. This CDR3 spans 15 amino acids. Germline V lookup: CDR1 MDHEN, CDR2 SYDVKM. CDR3 protein: CASSLGSGPNYEQYF.

This chain uses TRBV29-1 with TRBJ2-1; TCRdb picks TRBD2, but there is no DNA to check that call. From germline, CDR1 is SQVTM and CDR2 ANQGSEA. The CDR3 totals 14 residues. The CDR3 spells CSVILTDGRNEQFF.

CDR3 protein: CASSYQGQGASQPQHF. The chain couples TRBV6-2 or TRBV6-3 to TRBJ1-5; without DNA, the TCRdb call of TRBD1 cannot be checked. The germline V gene has CDR1 MNHEY and CDR2 SVGEGT. The CDR3 totals 16 residues.

The chain links TRBV29-1 to TRBJ2-7. In germline, CDR1 is SQVTM, CDR2 ANQGSEA. CDR3 length: 12 amino acids. The CDR3 loop is CSVEAQNYEQYF.

The chain recombines TRBV29-1 with TRBJ2-7; TCRdb calls TRBD1, which cannot be checked without DNA. The CDR3 totals 15 residues. Germline lookup yields CDR1 SQVTM and CDR2 ANQGSEA. The CDR3 loop reads CSVTPTGTEGYEQYF.

This chain connects TRBV7-6 to TRBJ2-1; the TRBD2 assignment by TCRdb is unverifiable without DNA. The CDR3 has 14 residues. Germline CDR1 SGHVS, CDR2 FNYEAQ. The CDR3 here is CASSPTSGEVEQFF.

The chain links TRBV7-9 to TRBJ2-7; TCRdb's assignment of TRBD1 cannot be checked, as there is no DNA. CDR1 is SEHNR and CDR2 is FQNEAQ in the germline V gene (reference sequence). This CDR3 region has 14 residues. The CDR3 region is CASSSLDGGYEQYF. Based on the CDR3 plus reference TRBV7-9 and TRBJ2-7, the full variable domain is DTGVSQNPRHKITKRGQNVTFRCDPISEHNRLYWYRQTLGQGPEFLTYFQNEAQLEKSRLLSDRFSAERPKGSFSTLEIQRTEQGDSAMYLCASSSLDGGYEQYFGPGTRLTVT.

J is TRBJ2-2 and V is TRBV12-3 or TRBV12-4; the D call of TRBD2 rests on TCRdb alone, since no DNA is present to check it. CDR3 length: 21 amino acids. CDR3 protein: CASSWPPLGTSGRLNTGELFF.

The chain recombines TRBV28 with TRBJ2-5; TCRdb names TRBD2, which stays unverified in the absence of DNA. CDR1 and CDR2 from the germline V gene are MDHEN and SYDVKM. This CDR3 contains 16 residues. CDR3 sequence: CASSPQGGGDLETQYF.

The genes are TRBV29-1 and TRBJ2-3. CDR3 size: 15 residues. Germline V lookup: CDR1 SQVTM, CDR2 ANQGSEA. CDR3 region: CSVEVPRNQPDTQYF.

The chain links TRBV25-1 to TRBJ1-5; TCRdb gives TRBD1 as the D gene, but with no DNA this cannot be confirmed. This CDR3 region has 14 residues. Germline-derived CDR1 and CDR2 are MGHDK and SYGVNS. CDR3 protein: CASSDGTLNQPQHF.

V gene TRBV5-1 combines with J gene TRBJ2-2. The germline V gene encodes CDR1 SGHRS and CDR2 YFSETQ. This CDR3 comprises 12 residues. This chain's CDR3 is CASSLDTGELFF.

The chain recombines TRBV6-5 with TRBJ2-7; TCRdb selects TRBD2, and the lack of DNA leaves this call unchecked. Per germline, CDR1 MNHEY and CDR2 SVGAGI. This CDR3 has 13 residues. The CDR3 reads CASSYYLEGEQYF.

V gene TRBV29-1 combines with J gene TRBJ2-1; TCRdb lists TRBD1, though no DNA is available to test this call. CDR3 size: 12 residues. Germline assignment: CDR1 SQVTM and CDR2 ANQGSEA. The CDR3 sequence is CSVPLVDNEQFF.

This clonotype shows up as medium-sized by frequency. This CDR3 is CSARTGGDTGELFF. V and J are TRBV20-1 and TRBJ2-2; as DNA is missing, the TRBD1 call by TCRdb cannot be tested. The CDR3 totals 14 residues. Germline CDR1 and CDR2: DFQATT and SNEGSKA (reference sequence).

This chain's CDR3 is CASWLGGADTQYF. The V call is TRBV5-1, the J call TRBJ2-3. Germline V lookup: CDR1 SGHRS, CDR2 YFSETQ. This CDR3 contains 13 residues.

The V and J genes are TRBV20-1 and TRBJ2-5; TCRdb reports TRBD2, a call that lacks DNA to check it against. The germline gives CDR1 DFQATT, CDR2 SNEGSKA (reference sequence). This CDR3 contains 15 residues. Here the CDR3 reads CSALGREGPRETQYF.

This chain links TRBV6-4 with TRBJ2-1. The CDR3 is made up of 15 amino acids. Looked up from germline, CDR1 is MRHNA and CDR2 is SNTAGT. The CDR3 sequence: CVSRPRTEPGNEQFF.

CDR3 in amino acids: CASSQQRTGSTGYTF. The chain recombines TRBV4-3 with TRBJ1-2; TCRdb's D gene call, TRBD1, goes unchecked for lack of DNA. This CDR3 contains 15 residues. CDR1 and CDR2 (germline): LGHNA, YSLEER.

The J gene is TRBJ1-2, the V gene TRBV25-1. From germline, CDR1 is MGHDK and CDR2 SYGVNS. The CDR3 is 13 residues long. CDR3: CASSESENYGYTF.

The chain carries TRBV7-6 and TRBJ2-7. Germline assignment: CDR1 SGHVS and CDR2 FNYEAQ. The CDR3 loop spans 15 amino acids. The CDR3 reads CASSSEVGDSYEQYF.

The CDR3: CSVGGFHEQYF. This rearrangement joins TRBV29-1 to TRBJ2-7. This CDR3 is 11 amino acids long. CDR1 and CDR2 from the germline V gene are SQVTM and ANQGSEA.

The J gene is TRBJ1-1, the V gene TRBV19. Germline CDR1 LNHDA, CDR2 SQIVND (reference sequence). The CDR3 is made up of 14 amino acids. CDR3 sequence: CASSILGDFAEAFF.

The V and J genes are TRBV12-3 or TRBV12-4 and TRBJ2-3; TCRdb returns TRBD1, unconfirmable since there is no DNA. This CDR3 has 15 amino acids. The CDR3 loop reads CASSERTGSTDTQYF.

The chain employs TRBV12-3 or TRBV12-4 and TRBJ2-5; TCRdb returns TRBD1, unconfirmable since there is no DNA. The CDR3 spans 17 residues. This CDR3 reads CASTLDWGSPPQETQYF.

J is TRBJ2-4 and V is TRBV7-2; TCRdb designates TRBD1, a call that cannot be tested without DNA. Germline-derived CDR1 and CDR2 are SGHTA and FQGNSA. This CDR3 region has 16 residues. CDR3 protein: CASSSDRGPQSNIQYF.